Listed below are T cell receptor beta chains from one sample, sequenced in a study of blood T cell repertoires in COVID-19. Sequencing was performed with immunoSEQ multiplex PCR; in TCRdb, only in-frame clones are kept and a portion is missing. The profile shows 150,000 to 200,000 clones, approximately 79% of them singletons. The sequenced sample consisted of peripheral blood. The receptors were gathered from a man aged 45-65 years who had recovered from COVID-19. Both conserved end residues are part of each CDR3. A D gene is named only where the DNA matches it firmly. Part of the rows lack a size; the others show once, few, many or a class for expanded clones.

j_gene,len,d_gene,v_gene,abundance,CDR3nt,CDR3aa
TRBJ1-6,12,.,TRBV2,.,TGTGCCGGTAGCTCCTATAATTCACCCCTCCACTTT,CAGSSYNSPLHF
TRBJ2-7,13,.,TRBV29-1,.,TGCAGCGTTGTTTACAGGGTCTCGAACGAGCAGTACTTC,CSVVYRVSNEQYF
TRBJ2-2,16,TRBD2,TRBV24-1,few,TGTGCCACCAGTGATGGTGGTAGCGGGAGGTCCGGGGAGCTGTTTTTT,CATSDGGSGRSGELFF
TRBJ2-1,18,TRBD2,TRBV2,.,TGTGCCAGCCCAGGGACTAGCGGGAGGGCCCTCTCCTACAATGAGCAGTTCTTC,CASPGTSGRALSYNEQFF
TRBJ1-1,12,.,TRBV30,.,TGTGCCTGGGAGACACAAAACACTGAAGCTTTCTTT,CAWETQNTEAFF
TRBJ2-7,11,.,TRBV28,.,TGTGCCAGCAGTTTCGCCCCACAGCTGTACTTC,CASSFAPQLYF
TRBJ1-1,13,.,TRBV19,.,TGTGCCAGTAGTATATCTGCACGGGTTGAAGCTTTCTTT,CASSISARVEAFF
TRBJ2-2,15,.,TRBV6-6,once,TGTGCCAGCAGTTACGGGCGGGATTTCACCGGGGAGCTGTTTTTT,CASSYGRDFTGELFF
TRBJ1-3,14,.,TRBV24-1,few,TGTGCCACCAGTGATTTACCCAGTGGAAACACCATATATTTT,CATSDLPSGNTIYF
TRBJ2-5,16,.,TRBV9,few,TGTGCCAGCAGCGTAGGGTCACTAAGCTTCGGAGAGACCCAGTACTTC,CASSVGSLSFGETQYF
TRBJ2-7,15,.,TRBV14,.,TGTGCCAGCAGCCAACTAGTCTCTAGCTCCTACGAGCAGTACTTC,CASSQLVSSSYEQYF
TRBJ2-1,16,TRBD1,TRBV5-1,once,TGCGCCAGCAGCTTGACACCGACAGGGGGAACAAATGAGCAGTTCTTC,CASSLTPTGGTNEQFF
TRBJ2-7,13,.,TRBV27,.,TGTGCCACTGTCGACAGTTACACCTACGAGCAGTACTTC,CATVDSYTYEQYF
TRBJ2-5,18,TRBD2,TRBV15,.,TGTGCCACCAGCAGAGATTTCTCGGCTAGCGGGGTCCAAGAGACCCAGTACTTC,CATSRDFSASGVQETQYF
TRBJ1-6,14,TRBD1,TRBV5-1,.,TGCGCCAGCAGCTTCCAACAGGGGACTTCACCCCTCCACTTT,CASSFQQGTSPLHF
TRBJ2-1,13,.,TRBV20-1,.,TGCAGTGCTAGTTTCCGGGGTAGCAATGAGCAGTTCTTC,CSASFRGSNEQFF
TRBJ2-1,19,TRBD2,TRBV4-2,.,TGTGCCAGCAGCTCCCGACTAGCGGCCGATCCGAGCTCCTACAATGAGCAGTTCTTC,CASSSRLAADPSSYNEQFF
TRBJ1-1,13,.,TRBV28,.,TGTGCCAGCAGCCCGGGTGGGAACACTGAAGCTTTCTTT,CASSPGGNTEAFF
TRBJ2-3,17,TRBD2,TRBV14,.,TGTGCCAGCAGCCACAACACGCGGGGCGGGAGAGGGGATACGCAGTATTTT,CASSHNTRGGRGDTQYF
TRBJ1-2,14,.,TRBV30,few,TGTGCCTGGAGTGTACAGCAGGGCATGACAGGCTACACCTTC,CAWSVQQGMTGYTF
TRBJ1-2,15,.,TRBV5-1,.,TGCGCCAGCAGCGAGAGGGCCGACACCCGCAATGGCTACACCTTC,CASSERADTRNGYTF
TRBJ2-3,15,TRBD2,TRBV19,.,TGTGCCAGTAGTATAGTCGCGGGAGGGAGTGATACGCAGTATTTT,CASSIVAGGSDTQYF
TRBJ2-1,15,TRBD1,TRBV11-3,.,TGTGCCAGCAGCTTGTACGGGACAGGACGCAATGAGCAGTTCTTC,CASSLYGTGRNEQFF
TRBJ2-7,17,TRBD2,TRBV6-2/TRBV6-3,.,TGTGCCAGCAGTTATTTTGTACTAGCGGGAGAGTTTCGCGAGCAGTACTTC,CASSYFVLAGEFREQYF
TRBJ2-1,14,TRBD1,TRBV18,few,TGTGCCAGCTCACTTGACAGGGGCGGCAATGAGCAGTTCTTC,CASSLDRGGNEQFF
TRBJ2-1,21,TRBD2,TRBV24-1,.,TGTGCCACCAGTGATGGTTTAGGACTAGCGGGAGGAATAGGCTCCTACAATGAGCAGTTCTTC,CATSDGLGLAGGIGSYNEQFF
TRBJ2-3,15,.,TRBV19,.,TGTGCCAGTAGTAGTAGCGGAACTGAGGCAGATACGCAGTATTTT,CASSSSGTEADTQYF
TRBJ2-3,16,.,TRBV15,.,TGTGCCACCAGCAGACGAACGACACAAAGCACAGATACGCAGTATTTT,CATSRRTTQSTDTQYF
TRBJ2-1,13,TRBD2,TRBV19,few,TGTGCCAGTAGTATGGCGAGCGGGGCTGAGCAGTTCTTC,CASSMASGAEQFF
TRBJ2-7,13,TRBD1,TRBV19,.,TGTGCCAGCCAGACAGGGGGCTCGTACGAGCAGTACTTC,CASQTGGSYEQYF
TRBJ1-1,18,.,TRBV27,few,TGTGCCAGCTCAAAAATCCGAGGACAGCGGATAGGGAACACTGAAGCTTTCTTT,CASSKIRGQRIGNTEAFF
TRBJ2-5,13,.,TRBV6-5,.,TGTGCCAGCAGGGCTACAGGGTTAGAGACCCAGTACTTC,CASRATGLETQYF
TRBJ2-3,12,.,TRBV29-1,.,TGCAGCGTTTCTCAGGGTACAGATACGCAGTATTTT,CSVSQGTDTQYF
TRBJ1-5,16,TRBD1,TRBV6-2/TRBV6-3,few,TGTGCCAGCAGTTACTCTAGGCAGGGGGGCAATCAGCCCCAGCATTTT,CASSYSRQGGNQPQHF
TRBJ2-7,14,TRBD1,TRBV6-5,.,TGTGCCAGCAGGCTTAGGGACAGCGGCTACGAGCAGTACTTC,CASRLRDSGYEQYF
TRBJ1-5,15,TRBD1,TRBV7-2,.,TGTGCCAGCAGCCCTGACAGGGTAAGCAATCAGCCCCAGCATTTT,CASSPDRVSNQPQHF
TRBJ1-2,14,TRBD1,TRBV29-1,.,TGCAGCGTTGATCGGACCGGGACAGGAAATGGCTACACCTTC,CSVDRTGTGNGYTF
TRBJ2-5,16,TRBD2,TRBV19,.,TGTGCCAGTAGCTGGACTAGCGGGAGGTCAAAAGAGACCCAGTACTTC,CASSWTSGRSKETQYF
TRBJ1-4,14,TRBD1,TRBV29-1,.,TGCAGCGTGCGGACAGGGGGCGGTTCGGAAAAACTGTTTTTT,CSVRTGGGSEKLFF
TRBJ2-7,16,TRBD2,TRBV28,.,TGTGCCAGCAGTTTGAGTCCGGGACTAGCGGGAGAGGAGCAGTACTTC,CASSLSPGLAGEEQYF
TRBJ2-7,14,.,TRBV7-7,few,TGTGCCAGCAGCTTAGGACAGCCTTCCTACGAGCAGTACTTC,CASSLGQPSYEQYF
TRBJ1-2,17,.,TRBV7-9,.,TGTGCCAGCAGCTTAGATGCCTTGAAAGGAGCGGCCTATGGCTACACCTTC,CASSLDALKGAAYGYTF
TRBJ2-1,13,.,TRBV27,.,TGTGCCAGCAGTTTATCCCTCAGCAATGAGCAGTTCTTC,CASSLSLSNEQFF
TRBJ1-2,13,.,TRBV12-3/TRBV12-4,.,TGTGCCAGCAGTTTAGGAGGGAGCTATGGCTACACCTTC,CASSLGGSYGYTF
TRBJ2-7,15,TRBD2,TRBV18,.,TGTGCCAGCTCGATAGCGGGTTCGGGCGTCGACGAGCAGTACTTC,CASSIAGSGVDEQYF
TRBJ2-1,14,TRBD2,TRBV10-3,.,TGTGCCATCAGTTGGGCGGGAGGGAGCGATGAGCAGTTCTTC,CAISWAGGSDEQFF
TRBJ1-2,16,TRBD1,TRBV28,.,TGTGCCAGCAGCTGGGACAGCGTTTTAGCTAACTATGGCTACACCTTC,CASSWDSVLANYGYTF
TRBJ2-1,16,.,TRBV11-2,.,TGTGCCAGCAGCTTTAACGGCCCAGCGGAGTACAATGAGCAGTTCTTC,CASSFNGPAEYNEQFF
TRBJ2-3,14,TRBD2,TRBV28,.,TGTGCCGAGAGCCGGACTAGCCTCACAGATACGCAGTATTTT,CAESRTSLTDTQYF
TRBJ2-3,15,TRBD1,TRBV3-1/TRBV3-2,once,TGTGCCAGCAGCCCTGGACAGGGTAGCACAGATACGCAGTATTTT,CASSPGQGSTDTQYF
TRBJ2-4,17,.,TRBV5-1,.,TGCGCCAGCAGCTTGGCCATGGGACTTTTAGCCAAAAACATTCAGTACTTC,CASSLAMGLLAKNIQYF
TRBJ2-7,18,TRBD2,TRBV6-2/TRBV6-3,.,TGTGCCAGCAGTTACCCCGCCCCGGGACTAGCGTTGACCTACGAGCAGTACTTC,CASSYPAPGLALTYEQYF
TRBJ2-7,13,TRBD1,TRBV9,.,TGTGCCAGCAGCGTTTACAGGGGGAACGAGCAGTACTTC,CASSVYRGNEQYF
TRBJ2-3,14,TRBD1,TRBV30,.,TGTGCCTGGAACAGGGGGACTAGCACAGATACGCAGTATTTT,CAWNRGTSTDTQYF
TRBJ2-7,16,.,TRBV2,.,TGTGCCAGCAGTGAAGCGCGTGGGGCTAGTGTCTACGAGCAGTACTTC,CASSEARGASVYEQYF
TRBJ1-4,12,TRBD1,TRBV29-1,few,TGCAGCGTTGTTAACAGGGGGGAAAAACTGTTTTTT,CSVVNRGEKLFF